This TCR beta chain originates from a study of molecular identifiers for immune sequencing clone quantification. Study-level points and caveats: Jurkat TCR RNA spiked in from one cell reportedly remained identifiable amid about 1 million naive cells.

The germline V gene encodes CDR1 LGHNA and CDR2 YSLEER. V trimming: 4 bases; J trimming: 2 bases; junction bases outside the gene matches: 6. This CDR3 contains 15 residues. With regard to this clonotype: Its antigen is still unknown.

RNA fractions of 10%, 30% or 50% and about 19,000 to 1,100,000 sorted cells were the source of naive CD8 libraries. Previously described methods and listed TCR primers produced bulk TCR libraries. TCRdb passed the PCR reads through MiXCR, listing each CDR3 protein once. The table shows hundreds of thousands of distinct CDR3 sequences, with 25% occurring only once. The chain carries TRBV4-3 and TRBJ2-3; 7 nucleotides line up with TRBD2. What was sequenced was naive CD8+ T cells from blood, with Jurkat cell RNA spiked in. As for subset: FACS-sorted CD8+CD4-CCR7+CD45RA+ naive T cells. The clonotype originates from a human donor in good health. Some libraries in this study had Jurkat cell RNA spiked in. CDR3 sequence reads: CASSPGLQITDTQYF. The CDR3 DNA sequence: TGCGCCAGCAGCCCGGGACTACAAATCACAGATACGCAGTATTTT.